This T cell receptor (beta chain) was found in a study of shared clonotypes between healthy human individuals. Study-wide results and caveats: In general, naive subsets displayed greater estimated richness than memory subsets did.

Of note for this clone: The antigen is unknown.

Germline V lookup: CDR1 MNHNS, CDR2 SASEGT. There are 15 residues in the CDR3. V dropped 4 bases and J dropped 4 bases, with 16 bases sitting between them. Donors were Caucasian adults residing in Nashville, Tennessee, USA. In the sorted-subset replicate PCRs, about 190 ng DNA, 25,000 to 35,000 T cell genomes, was used. Original handling: Junction-only sequences without quality scores came from ImmunoSEQ, so filtering differed. This table comes from immunoSEQ multiplex PCR, and its TCRdb copy is limited to in-frame clones, with some not included. The D gene and trimming were derived from the DNA, and the V and J assignments and clone size from that table. The sample includes about a million clones, around 74% of them seen just once.

Sequenced input: memory CD4+ T cells sorted from blood. Subset in this sample: CD45RA-negative fraction. The chain joins TRBV6-1 to TRBJ1-2, with D tentatively TRBD1 (6 bases). The receptor was derived from a man between 18 and 29 years old in good health. As DNA, the CDR3 is TGTGCCAGCAGTGTATCGGGACAAACCCTCTATGGCTACACCTTC. It specifies CASSVSGQTLYGYTF.